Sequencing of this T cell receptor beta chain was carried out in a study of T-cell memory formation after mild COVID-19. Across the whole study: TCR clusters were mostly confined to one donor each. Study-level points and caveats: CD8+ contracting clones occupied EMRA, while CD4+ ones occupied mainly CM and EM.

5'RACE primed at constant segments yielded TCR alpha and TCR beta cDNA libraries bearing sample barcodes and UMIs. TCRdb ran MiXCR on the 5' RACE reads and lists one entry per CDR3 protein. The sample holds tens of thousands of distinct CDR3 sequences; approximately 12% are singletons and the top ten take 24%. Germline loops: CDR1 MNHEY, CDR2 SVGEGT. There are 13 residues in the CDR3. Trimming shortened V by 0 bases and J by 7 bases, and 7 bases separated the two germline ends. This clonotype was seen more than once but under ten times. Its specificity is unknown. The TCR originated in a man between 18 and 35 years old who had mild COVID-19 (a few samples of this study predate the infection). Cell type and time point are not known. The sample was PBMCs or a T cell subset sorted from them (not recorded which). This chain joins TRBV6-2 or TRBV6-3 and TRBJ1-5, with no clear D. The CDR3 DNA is TGTGCCAGCAGTTACTCGACTTACCAGCCCCAGCATTTT. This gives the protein CASSYSTYQPQHF.